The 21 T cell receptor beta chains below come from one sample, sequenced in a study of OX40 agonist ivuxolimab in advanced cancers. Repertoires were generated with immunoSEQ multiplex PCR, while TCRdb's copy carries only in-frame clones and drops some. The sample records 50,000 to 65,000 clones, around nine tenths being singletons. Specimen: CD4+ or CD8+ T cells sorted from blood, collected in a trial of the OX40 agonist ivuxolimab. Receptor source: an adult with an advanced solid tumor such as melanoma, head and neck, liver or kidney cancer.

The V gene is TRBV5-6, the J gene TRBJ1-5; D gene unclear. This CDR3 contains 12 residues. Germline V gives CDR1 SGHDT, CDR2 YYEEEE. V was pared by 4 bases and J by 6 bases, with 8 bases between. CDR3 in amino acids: CASSIGSQPQHF. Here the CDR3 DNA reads TGTGCCAGCAGCATCGGGTCTCAGCCCCAGCATTTT.

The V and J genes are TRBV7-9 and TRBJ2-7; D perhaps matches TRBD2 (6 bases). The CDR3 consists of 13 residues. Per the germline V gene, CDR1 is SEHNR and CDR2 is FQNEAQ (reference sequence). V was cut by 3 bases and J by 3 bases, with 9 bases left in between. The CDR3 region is CASSFGGNYEQYF. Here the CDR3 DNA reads TGTGCCAGCAGCTTTGGGGGGAACTACGAGCAGTACTTC.

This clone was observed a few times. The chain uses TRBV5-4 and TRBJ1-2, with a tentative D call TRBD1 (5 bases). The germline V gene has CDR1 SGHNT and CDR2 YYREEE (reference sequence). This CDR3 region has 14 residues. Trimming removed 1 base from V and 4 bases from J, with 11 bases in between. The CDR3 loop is CASSLRAGTYGYTF. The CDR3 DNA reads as TGTGCCAGCAGCTTGCGCGCAGGGACCTATGGCTACACCTTC.

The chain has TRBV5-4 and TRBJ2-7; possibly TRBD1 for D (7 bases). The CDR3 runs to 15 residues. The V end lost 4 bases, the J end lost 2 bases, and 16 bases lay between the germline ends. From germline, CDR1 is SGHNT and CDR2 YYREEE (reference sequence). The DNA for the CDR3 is TGTGCCAGCAGCCCCAGGGGGGAAATAACCTACGAGCAGTACTTC. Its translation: CASSPRGEITYEQYF.

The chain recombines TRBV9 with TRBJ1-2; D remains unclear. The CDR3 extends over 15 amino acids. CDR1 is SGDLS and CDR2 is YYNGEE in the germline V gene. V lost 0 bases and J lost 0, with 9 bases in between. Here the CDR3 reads CASSVGGSANYGYTF. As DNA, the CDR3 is TGTGCCAGCAGCGTAGGAGGGAGCGCTAACTATGGCTACACCTTC.

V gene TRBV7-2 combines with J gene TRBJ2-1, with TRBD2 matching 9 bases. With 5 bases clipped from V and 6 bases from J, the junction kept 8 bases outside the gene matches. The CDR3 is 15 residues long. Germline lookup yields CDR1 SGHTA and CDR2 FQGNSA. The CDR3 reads CASSAPGLALNEQFF. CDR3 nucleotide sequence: TGTGCCAGCAGCGCACCGGGACTAGCTCTCAATGAGCAGTTCTTC. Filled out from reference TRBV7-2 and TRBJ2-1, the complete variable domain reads GAGVSQSPSNKVTEKGKDVELRCDPISGHTALYWYRQSLGQGLEFLIYFQGNSAPDKSGLPSDRFSAERTGGSVSTLTIQRTQQEDSAVYLCASSAPGLALNEQFFGPGTRLTVL.

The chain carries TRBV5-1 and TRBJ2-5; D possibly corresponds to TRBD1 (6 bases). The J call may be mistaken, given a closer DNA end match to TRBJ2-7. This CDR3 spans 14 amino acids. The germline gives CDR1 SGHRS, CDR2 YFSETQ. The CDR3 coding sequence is TGCGCCAGCAGCATGAGACAGGACCCCTACGAGCAGTACTTC. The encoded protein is CASSMRQDPYEQYF.

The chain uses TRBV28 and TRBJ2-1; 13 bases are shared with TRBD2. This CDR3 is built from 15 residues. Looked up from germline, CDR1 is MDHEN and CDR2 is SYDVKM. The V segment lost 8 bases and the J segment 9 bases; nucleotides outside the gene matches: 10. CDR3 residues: CASVTSGRRAGEQFF. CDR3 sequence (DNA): TGTGCCAGCGTGACTAGCGGGAGGCGCGCCGGTGAGCAGTTCTTC.

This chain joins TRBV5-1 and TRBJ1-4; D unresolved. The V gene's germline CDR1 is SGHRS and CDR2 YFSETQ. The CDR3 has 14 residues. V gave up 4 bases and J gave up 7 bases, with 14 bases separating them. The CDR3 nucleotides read TGCGCCAGCAGCCACGAGGACCCAAGTGAAAAACTGTTTTTT. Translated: CASSHEDPSEKLFF. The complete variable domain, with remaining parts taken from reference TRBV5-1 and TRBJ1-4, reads KAGVTQTPRYLIKTRGQQVTLSCSPISGHRSVSWYQQTPGQGLQFLFEYFSETQRNKGNFPGRFSGRQFSNSRSEMNVSTLELGDSALYLCASSHEDPSEKLFFGSGTQLSVL.

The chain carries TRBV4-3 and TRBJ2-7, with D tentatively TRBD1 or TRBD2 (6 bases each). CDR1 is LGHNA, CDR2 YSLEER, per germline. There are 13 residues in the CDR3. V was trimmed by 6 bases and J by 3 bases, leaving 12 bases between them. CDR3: CASSAKGGYEQYF. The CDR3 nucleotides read TGCGCCAGCAGTGCAAAGGGGGGCTACGAGCAGTACTTC.

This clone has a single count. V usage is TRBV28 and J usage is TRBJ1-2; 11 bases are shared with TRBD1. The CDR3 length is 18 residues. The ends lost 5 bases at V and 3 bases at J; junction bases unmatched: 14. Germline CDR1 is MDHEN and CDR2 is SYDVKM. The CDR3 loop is CASSHPRRTGGADYGYTF. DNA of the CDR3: TGTGCCAGCAGTCATCCCCGGAGGACAGGGGGCGCGGACTATGGCTACACCTTC.

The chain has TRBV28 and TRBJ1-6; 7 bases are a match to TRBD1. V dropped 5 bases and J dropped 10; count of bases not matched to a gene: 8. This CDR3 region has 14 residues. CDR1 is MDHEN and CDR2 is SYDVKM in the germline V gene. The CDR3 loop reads CASSLTGLESPLHF. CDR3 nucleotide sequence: TGTGCCAGCAGTCTGACAGGGCTTGAATCACCCCTCCACTTT.

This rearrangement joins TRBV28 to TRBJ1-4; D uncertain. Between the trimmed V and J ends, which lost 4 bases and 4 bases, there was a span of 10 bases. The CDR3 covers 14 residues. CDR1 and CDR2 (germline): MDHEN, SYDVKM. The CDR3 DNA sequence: TGTGCCAGCAGTTCCCTGGACTTTAATGAAAAACTGTTTTTT. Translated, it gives CASSSLDFNEKLFF. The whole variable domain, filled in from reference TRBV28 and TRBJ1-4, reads DVKVTQSSRYLVKRTGEKVFLECVQDMDHENMFWYRQDPGLGLRLIYFSYDVKMKEKGDIPEGYSVSREKKERFSLILESASTNQTSMYLCASSSLDFNEKLFFGSGTQLSVL.

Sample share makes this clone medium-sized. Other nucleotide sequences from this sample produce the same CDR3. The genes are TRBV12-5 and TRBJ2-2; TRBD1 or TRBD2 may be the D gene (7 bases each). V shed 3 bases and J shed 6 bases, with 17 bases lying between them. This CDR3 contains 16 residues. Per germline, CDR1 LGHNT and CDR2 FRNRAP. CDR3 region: CASGLSTGRGAGELFF. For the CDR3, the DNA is TGTGCTAGTGGTTTATCGACAGGGAGGGGAGCCGGGGAGCTGTTTTTT.

Here the CDR3 reads CASSFSLGTVERELFF. CDR3 nucleotides: TGTGCCAGCAGTTTCAGCCTCGGGACGGTCGAACGGGAGCTGTTTTTT. The gene calls are TRBV7-2 and TRBJ2-2, with D perhaps assigned TRBD1 or TRBD2 (5 bases each). Trimming removed 6 bases from V and 9 bases from J, with 23 bases in between. The CDR3 has 16 residues. CDR1 SGHTA and CDR2 FQGNSA come from the germline V gene.

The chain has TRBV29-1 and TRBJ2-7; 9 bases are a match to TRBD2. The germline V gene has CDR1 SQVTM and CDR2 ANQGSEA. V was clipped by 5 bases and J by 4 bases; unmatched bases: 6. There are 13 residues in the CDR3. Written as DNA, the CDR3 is TGCAGCGTTCGGGCTAGCGGGGAGTACGAGCAGTACTTC. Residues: CSVRASGEYEQYF.

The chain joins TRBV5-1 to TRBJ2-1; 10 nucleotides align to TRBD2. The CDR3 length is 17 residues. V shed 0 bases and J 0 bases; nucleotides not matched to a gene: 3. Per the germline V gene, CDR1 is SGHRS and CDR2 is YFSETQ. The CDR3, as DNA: TGCGCCAGCAGCTTGGAGGCTAGCGGGAGCTCCTACAATGAGCAGTTCTTC. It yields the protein CASSLEASGSSYNEQFF.

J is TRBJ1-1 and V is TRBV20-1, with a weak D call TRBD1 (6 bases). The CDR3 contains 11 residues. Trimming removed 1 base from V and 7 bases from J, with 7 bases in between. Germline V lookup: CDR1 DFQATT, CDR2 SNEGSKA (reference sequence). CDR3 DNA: TGCAGTGCTAGAGTGGACAGTGAAGCTTTCTTT. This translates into CSARVDSEAFF.

CDR3 coding DNA: TGTGCCAGCAGTGAAATCCCAGCGGGAAGCACCGGGGAGCTGTTTTTT. Protein product: CASSEIPAGSTGELFF. The V call is TRBV25-1, the J call TRBJ2-2, with TRBD2 matching 7 bases. This CDR3 comprises 16 residues. Per the germline V gene, CDR1 is MGHDK and CDR2 is SYGVNS. Unmatched junction bases numbered 7, after V lost 2 bases and J lost 4 bases. The whole variable domain, filled in from reference TRBV25-1 and TRBJ2-2, reads EADIYQTPRYLVIGTGKKITLECSQTMGHDKMYWYQQDPGMELHLIHYSYGVNSTEKGDLSSESTVSRIRTEHFPLTLESARPSHTSQYLCASSEIPAGSTGELFFGEGSRLTVL.

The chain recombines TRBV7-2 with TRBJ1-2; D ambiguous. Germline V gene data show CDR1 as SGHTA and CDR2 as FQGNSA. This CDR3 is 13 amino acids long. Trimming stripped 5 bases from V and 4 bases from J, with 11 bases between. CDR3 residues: CASSPKGGYGYTF. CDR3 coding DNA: TGTGCCAGCAGCCCTAAAGGAGGCTATGGCTACACCTTC.

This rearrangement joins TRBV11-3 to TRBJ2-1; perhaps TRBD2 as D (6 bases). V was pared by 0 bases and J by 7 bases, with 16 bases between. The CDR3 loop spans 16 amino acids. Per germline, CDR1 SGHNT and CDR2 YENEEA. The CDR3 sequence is CASSLDVLGGPNEQFF. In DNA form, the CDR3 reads TGTGCCAGCAGCTTAGATGTTCTAGGAGGGCCGAATGAGCAGTTCTTC.